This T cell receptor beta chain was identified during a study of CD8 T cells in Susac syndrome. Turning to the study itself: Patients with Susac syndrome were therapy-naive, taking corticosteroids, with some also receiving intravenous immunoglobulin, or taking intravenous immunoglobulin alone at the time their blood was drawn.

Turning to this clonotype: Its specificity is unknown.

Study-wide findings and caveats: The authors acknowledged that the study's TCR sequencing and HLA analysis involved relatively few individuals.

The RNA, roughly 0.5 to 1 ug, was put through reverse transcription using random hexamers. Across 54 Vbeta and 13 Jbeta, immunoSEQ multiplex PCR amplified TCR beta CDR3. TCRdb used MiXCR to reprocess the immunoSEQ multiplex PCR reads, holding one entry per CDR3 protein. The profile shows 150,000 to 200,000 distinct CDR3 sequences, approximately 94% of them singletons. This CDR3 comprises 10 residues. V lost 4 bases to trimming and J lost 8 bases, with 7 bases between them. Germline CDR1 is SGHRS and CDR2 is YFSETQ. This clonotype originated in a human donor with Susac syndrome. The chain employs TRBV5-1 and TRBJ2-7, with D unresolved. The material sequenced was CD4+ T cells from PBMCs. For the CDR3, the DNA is TGCGCCAGCAGCCCCCCGAAGCAGTACTTC. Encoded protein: CASSPPKQYF.